One and the same sample provided the 30 T cell receptor beta chains below, sequenced in a study of blood T cell repertoires in COVID-19. Method: immunoSEQ multiplex PCR; TCRdb's copy keeps in-frame clones and lacks some. The sample holds some 160,000 clones, 83% seen once. The sequencing input was peripheral blood. The source is a human donor in a cohort sampled during active COVID-19.

In this sample, this clone turned up a few times. The V gene is TRBV30, the J gene TRBJ2-2, with 12 bases lining up with TRBD1. V trimming: 5 bases; J trimming: 3 bases; junction bases outside the gene matches: 4. This CDR3 has 15 residues. The germline gives CDR1 GTSNPN, CDR2 SVGIG (reference sequence). Here the CDR3 reads CAWDRDRGHTGELFF. CDR3 in DNA: TGTGCCTGGGACCGGGACAGGGGGCACACCGGGGAGCTGTTTTTT.

The chain has TRBV3-1 (or the pseudogene TRBV3-2) and TRBJ1-2, with 7 bases that match TRBD1. The CDR3 covers 13 residues. Germline assignment: CDR1 LGHDT and CDR2 YNNKEL (reference sequence). V trimming: 3 bases; J trimming: 8 bases; junction bases outside the gene matches: 6. This CDR3 is CASSQRTGMGYTF. CDR3 coding DNA: TGTGCCAGCAGCCAGAGGACAGGCATGGGCTACACCTTC.

This chain links TRBV5-4 with TRBJ2-3; D is perhaps TRBD2 (7 bases). The CDR3 length is 16 residues. The V and J ends lost 0 bases and 6 bases respectively, with 17 bases between them. Germline V gene data show CDR1 as SGHNT and CDR2 as YYREEE (reference sequence). The CDR3 DNA is TGTGCCAGCAGCTTGGATGGCGGGGGCTCTGGGGATACGCAGTATTTT. It translates to CASSLDGGGSGDTQYF.

The CDR3 DNA sequence: TGTGCCAGTAGTCAACCCACAGGGAACTCTGGGGCCAACGTCCTGACTTTC. Protein sequence: CASSQPTGNSGANVLTF. The chain is built from TRBV19 and TRBJ2-6, with D perhaps matching TRBD1 (6 bases). The CDR3 extends over 17 amino acids. CDR1 is LNHDA, CDR2 SQIVND, per germline (reference sequence). V was clipped by 5 bases and J by 0 bases, with 14 bases between them.

As regards this clone: Other DNA sequences in this specimen translate into the identical CDR3. The chain employs TRBV6-2 or TRBV6-3 and TRBJ1-5; D unresolved. Trimming took off 2 bases at V and 4 bases at J, with 6 bases between the two ends. The CDR3 totals 13 residues. Germline V lookup: CDR1 MNHEY, CDR2 SVGEGT. The CDR3 DNA reads TGTGCCAGCAGTTACCGGGGAAATCAGCCCCAGCATTTT. Its translation: CASSYRGNQPQHF.

The chain has TRBV18 and TRBJ2-7; 9 bases agree with TRBD2. Germline CDR1 and CDR2: KGHSH and LQKENI. The CDR3 is 15 amino acids. The trim removed 3 bases at V and 7 bases at J, leaving 10 bases unmatched. This chain's CDR3 is CASSPGSSGMREQYF. Here the CDR3 DNA reads TGTGCCAGCTCACCGGGTTCTAGCGGGATGAGGGAGCAGTACTTC. Full variable domain (outside the CDR3, taken from reference TRBV18 and TRBJ2-7): NAGVMQNPRHLVRRRGQEARLRCSPMKGHSHVYWYRQLPEEGLKFMVYLQKENIIDESGMPKERFSAEFPKEGPSILRIQQVVRGDSAAYFCASSPGSSGMREQYFGPGTRLTVT.

This chain uses TRBV5-6 with TRBJ1-2; D uncertain. Germline lookup yields CDR1 SGHDT and CDR2 YYEEEE. The CDR3 runs to 13 residues. V was pared by 2 bases and J by 2 bases, with 7 bases between. In nucleotides, the CDR3 is TGTGCCAGCAGCTTCGACATCAACTATGGCTACACCTTC. Translating it yields CASSFDINYGYTF.

The CDR3 bases are TGTGCCAGCAGTCCCAGGACAAGGGTGCTATACGAGCAGTACTTC. It codes for CASSPRTRVLYEQYF. This chain connects TRBV5-6 to TRBJ2-7; maybe TRBD1 (5 bases). This CDR3 spans 15 amino acids. V was cut by 5 bases and J by 4 bases, with 19 bases left in between. The germline CDR1 and CDR2 sequences are SGHDT and YYEEEE.

This clone occurred a few times. The rearrangement joins TRBV5-1 to TRBJ2-7, with D maybe TRBD1 (6 bases). CDR1 is SGHRS, CDR2 YFSETQ, per germline. V was pared by 5 bases and J by 0 bases, with 12 bases between. The CDR3 contains 14 residues. The CDR3 loop reads CASRTVDSSYEQYF. The CDR3 DNA follows: TGCGCCAGCAGGACTGTGGACAGCTCCTACGAGCAGTACTTC. Together with reference TRBV5-1 and TRBJ2-7, the CDR3 gives the full variable domain: KAGVTQTPRYLIKTRGQQVTLSCSPISGHRSVSWYQQTPGQGLQFLFEYFSETQRNKGNFPGRFSGRQFSNSRSEMNVSTLELGDSALYLCASRTVDSSYEQYFGPGTRLTVT.

The chain links TRBV6-6 to TRBJ2-7, with TRBD1 identical over 8 bases. V trimming: 6 bases; J trimming: 5 bases; junction bases outside the gene matches: 6. Germline loops: CDR1 MNHNY, CDR2 SVGAGI (reference sequence). There are 13 residues in the CDR3. The CDR3 coding sequence is TGTGCCAGCAGCTCGGGACAGGAGAACGAGCAGTACTTC. Protein product: CASSSGQENEQYF.

The gene calls are TRBV27 and TRBJ2-7, with 10 nucleotides matching TRBD1. This CDR3 has 15 residues. The V segment lost 6 bases and the J segment 3 bases; nucleotides outside the gene matches: 8. Germline V CDR1 and CDR2: MNHEY, SMNVEV (reference sequence). The CDR3 loop reads CASRDRGNVLYEQYF. As DNA, the CDR3 is TGTGCCAGCAGGGACAGGGGGAACGTACTCTACGAGCAGTACTTC.

This chain joins TRBV4-1 and TRBJ2-7; tentatively, D is TRBD2 (6 bases). Deletions cut 4 bases from V and 3 bases from J, with 13 bases between. The CDR3 covers 14 residues. Per germline, CDR1 MGHRA and CDR2 YSYEKL. In nucleotides, the CDR3 is TGCGCCAGCAGCCTCACCGGGAGTTACTACGAGCAGTACTTC. It yields the protein CASSLTGSYYEQYF.

With regard to this clone: In the same sample, other DNA sequences code for this CDR3. The rearrangement links TRBV12-3 or TRBV12-4 to TRBJ1-5; perhaps TRBD1 as D (5 bases). V was clipped by 6 bases and J by 4 bases, with 10 bases between them. The CDR3 covers 13 residues. CDR3 DNA: TGTGCCAGCAGCCCCGGGGGTAATCAGCCCCAGCATTTT. Amino acid sequence: CASSPGGNQPQHF.

This clone was picked up one time. Here the CDR3 DNA reads TGCGCCAGCAGCCAAGGTAGGACAGTGAATGGTGGCTACACCTTC. Translated, it gives CASSQGRTVNGGYTF. The J gene is TRBJ1-2, the V gene TRBV4-1; D is possibly TRBD1 (6 bases). V was pared by 1 base and J by 7 bases, with 16 bases between. The germline V gene has CDR1 MGHRA and CDR2 YSYEKL. This CDR3 contains 15 residues.

This rearrangement joins TRBV5-1 to TRBJ2-1; 7 bases fit TRBD2. CDR3 length equals 14 residues. Unmatched junction bases numbered 6, after V lost 4 bases and J lost 5 bases. Germline CDR1 SGHRS, CDR2 YFSETQ. Here the CDR3 reads CASSLMGLNNEQFF. CDR3 in DNA: TGCGCCAGCAGCCTGATGGGACTAAACAATGAGCAGTTCTTC.

The chain is built from TRBV7-2 and TRBJ2-2; 7 positions agree with TRBD2. V shed 2 bases, J shed 5 bases, and the junction held 8 bases outside the gene matches. CDR3 length equals 16 residues. Per the germline V gene, CDR1 is SGHTA and CDR2 is FQGNSA. The CDR3 protein is CASSLCLAVRTGELFF. The CDR3, as DNA: TGTGCCAGCAGCTTATGCCTAGCGGTAAGGACCGGGGAGCTGTTTTTT.

The chain joins TRBV7-9 to TRBJ1-2; possible D gene TRBD1, 5 bases. In germline, CDR1 is SEHNR, CDR2 FQNEAQ (reference sequence). Trimming pared 1 base from V and 7 bases from J, leaving 13 bases between. CDR3 length: 14 amino acids. The CDR3 DNA follows: TGTGCCAGCAGCTTAGATCGGCAGGGCCCTGGCTACACCTTC. Amino acid sequence: CASSLDRQGPGYTF.

This clone was observed a single time. This chain links TRBV5-5 with TRBJ2-7; 7 positions agree with TRBD1. Germline CDR1 SGHKS, CDR2 YYEKEE (reference sequence). CDR3 length: 14 residues. V was clipped by 1 base and J by 3 bases; unmatched bases: 4. DNA of the CDR3: TGTGCCAGCAGCTTGTACAGGGGAGACTACGAGCAGTACTTC. This gives the protein CASSLYRGDYEQYF.

DNA for the CDR3: TGTGCCAGCTTTAGTTTTTCCGAGCAGTTCTTC. It is translated as CASFSFSEQFF. This chain connects TRBV2 to TRBJ2-1; D call uncertain. The ends were cut back, 8 bases at V and 10 bases at J, with 12 bases in the middle. The CDR3 is 11 residues long. Germline V CDR1 and CDR2: SNHLY, FYNNEI.

V gene TRBV4-1 combines with J gene TRBJ2-3; TRBD2 is a possible D gene (6 bases). Trimming took off 9 bases at V and 1 base at J, with 14 bases between the two ends. This CDR3 comprises 14 residues. Germline V gene lookup returns CDR1 MGHRA and CDR2 YSYEKL. The CDR3 nucleotides read TGCGCCAGTACCCTGGGGGGACGCACAGATACGCAGTATTTT. This translates into CASTLGGRTDTQYF.

The chain joins TRBV7-2 to TRBJ2-3; 7 nucleotides line up with TRBD1. CDR1 and CDR2 (germline): SGHTA, FQGNSA. The trim removed 5 bases at V and 3 bases at J, leaving 14 bases unmatched. CDR3 size: 17 residues. The CDR3 protein is CASSTRGRGRGTDTQYF. DNA of the CDR3: TGTGCCAGCAGCACCCGGGGCCGGGGCAGGGGGACAGATACGCAGTATTTT.

The J gene is TRBJ2-7, the V gene TRBV5-6; D ambiguous. In germline, CDR1 is SGHDT, CDR2 YYEEEE. Trimming cost V 0 bases and J 2 bases, with 9 bases left between them. The CDR3 spans 14 residues. CDR3 amino acids: CASSLGSRAYEQYF. The CDR3 coding sequence is TGTGCCAGCAGCTTGGGTTCCCGAGCCTACGAGCAGTACTTC.

The V gene is TRBV7-2, the J gene TRBJ2-7; possibly TRBD2 for D (5 bases). The CDR3 is 14 amino acids. V lost 3 bases and J lost 0, with 9 bases in between. Germline lookup yields CDR1 SGHTA and CDR2 FQGNSA. The CDR3 bases are TGTGCCAGCAGCTTCCCGGGAAGCTCCTACGAGCAGTACTTC. It encodes CASSFPGSSYEQYF.

CDR3 residues: CASTLMAGYEQYF. The CDR3 nucleotides read TGTGCCAGCACCCTCATGGCCGGGTACGAGCAGTACTTC. This chain connects TRBV12-3 or TRBV12-4 to TRBJ2-7; no clear D gene. V lost 7 bases, J lost 4 bases, and 14 bases lay in between. This CDR3 has 13 amino acids.

A word on this clone: The sample has other DNA sequences that encode this CDR3 too. The rearrangement links TRBV7-2 to TRBJ2-7; TRBD1 agrees at 7 bases. Per the germline V gene, CDR1 is SGHTA and CDR2 is FQGNSA. This CDR3 is 13 amino acids long. V lost 1 base and J lost 4; bases outside the gene matches: 1. The CDR3: CASSLETGYEQYF. CDR3 DNA sequence: TGTGCCAGCAGCTTAGAGACAGGGTACGAGCAGTACTTC.

The J gene is TRBJ2-7, the V gene TRBV28, with 7 bases aligning to TRBD2. With 8 bases clipped from V and 2 bases from J, the junction kept 6 bases outside the gene matches. Germline V gives CDR1 MDHEN, CDR2 SYDVKM. The CDR3 spans 13 residues. The CDR3 reads CASAGVSAYEQYF. CDR3 sequence (DNA): TGTGCCAGCGCGGGGGTCAGCGCCTACGAGCAGTACTTC.

This chain joins TRBV6-4 and TRBJ2-1; tentatively, D is TRBD2 (5 bases). CDR1 MRHNA and CDR2 SNTAGT come from the germline V gene. This CDR3 is built from 15 residues. Trimming took 10 bases from V and 0 from J, leaving 16 bases between them. The CDR3 DNA is TGTGCCACCCCGGCAGAGGGCGGCTCCTACAATGAGCAGTTCTTC. This sequence encodes CATPAEGGSYNEQFF.

The rearrangement joins TRBV3-1 (or the pseudogene TRBV3-2) to TRBJ1-1, with a tentative D call TRBD1 (5 bases). CDR1 LGHDT and CDR2 YNNKEL come from the germline V gene (reference sequence). The CDR3 has 15 residues. Trimming removed 1 base at V and 1 base at J, with 10 bases between. CDR3: CASSQVGHENTEAFF. As DNA, the CDR3 is TGTGCCAGCAGCCAAGTTGGACACGAGAACACTGAAGCTTTCTTT.

V is TRBV6-2 or TRBV6-3 and J is TRBJ1-1, with 7 bases fitting TRBD1. The junction had 4 bases not matched to a gene; V was cut back by 5 bases and J by 1 base. Germline V gives CDR1 MNHEY, CDR2 SVGEGT. This CDR3 has 14 amino acids. The DNA for the CDR3 is TGTGCCAGCAGTATGGGGGACAGGAACACTGAAGCTTTCTTT. Its translation is CASSMGDRNTEAFF.

The rearrangement joins TRBV11-3 to TRBJ2-7; possibly TRBD1 for D (5 bases). The CDR3 runs to 13 residues. Deletions cut 5 bases from V and 1 base from J, with 9 bases between. Germline V gives CDR1 SGHNT, CDR2 YENEEA. The CDR3 nucleotides are TGTGCCAGCAGCCTCGACAGATCCTACGAGCAGTACTTC. This codes for CASSLDRSYEQYF. Using reference TRBV11-3 and TRBJ2-7 for the parts outside the CDR3, the full variable domain is EAGVVQSPRYKIIEKKQPVAFWCNPISGHNTLYWYLQNLGQGPELLIRYENEEAVDDSQLPKDRFSAERLKGVDSTLKIQPAELGDSAVYLCASSLDRSYEQYFGPGTRLTVT.